This TCR beta chain originates from a study of type 1 and type 2 diabetes patients. On the study more broadly: CD4+ or CD8+ T cells were positively selected from PBMCs with microbeads. Across the study, about 18,000,000 paired-end reads were produced.

V dropped 4 bases and J dropped 6 bases, with 23 bases sitting between them. This CDR3 is 18 amino acids long. CDR1 is SGDLS and CDR2 is YYNGEE in the germline V gene. Each diabetic donor fulfilled classification criteria for either type 1 or type 2. Amplification started from genomic DNA. Multiplex PCR with 30 forward and 13 reverse primers amplified the TCR beta CDR3. TCRdb redid the calling of the multiplex PCR reads with MiXCR, one entry per CDR3 protein. The table shows 270,000 or so distinct CDR3 sequences, with approximately 45% occurring only once. This clonotype was seen only a few times. This TCR derives from a man between 18 and 29 years old with type 2 diabetes. Sample: peripheral blood mononuclear cells (PBMCs). The genes are TRBV9 and TRBJ1-6, with unresolved D. CDR3 sequence reads: CASSTHDRRSERNSPLHF. In DNA, the CDR3 is TGTGCCAGCAGCACCCATGATAGGAGGAGTGAACGTAATTCACCCCTCCACTTT. Looking up the rest from reference TRBV9 and TRBJ1-6 gives the full variable domain: DSGVTQTPKHLITATGQRVTLRCSPRSGDLSVYWYQQSLDQGLQFLIQYYNGEERAKGNILERFSAQQFPDLHSELNLSSLELGDSALYFCASSTHDRRSERNSPLHFGNGTRLTVT.